The 15 T cell receptor beta chains presented below share a single source sample, sequenced in a study of beta chain features in type 1 diabetes. Antigen specificity for these receptors is unknown. General study findings and limits: Researchers report that Type 1 diabetes patients had moderately but significantly shorter TCRB CDR3s across all four CD4+ subsets.

The isolated RNA, all of it, was reverse transcribed, so expressed TCRB transcripts were what got sequenced. Clones were read by immunoSEQ multiplex PCR, and TCRdb kept only the in-frame ones, dropping some. The profile shows nearly 700,000 clones, roughly 13% of them singletons. Material: naive CD4+ T cells from blood. Receptors originate from a man aged 18 to 35 with type 1 diabetes.

This clone has only a few counts. The chain uses TRBV29-1 and TRBJ1-4; D ambiguous. V was pared by 4 bases and J by 5 bases, with 11 bases between. The CDR3 is 13 amino acids. Germline V gene sequence: CDR1 SQVTM, CDR2 ANQGSEA. CDR3: CSVASDFNEKLFF. In DNA form, the CDR3 reads TGCAGCGTTGCGTCGGACTTCAATGAAAAACTGTTTTTT.

The chain couples TRBV27 to TRBJ2-5; 9 bases are a match to TRBD1. The CDR3 has 14 residues. After removal of 5 bases from V and 3 bases from J, the junction contained 4 bases not matched to a gene. Germline-derived CDR1 and CDR2 are MNHEY and SMNVEV (reference sequence). The CDR3, as DNA: TGTGCCAGCAGTGCAGGGACAGGGAAAGAGACCCAGTACTTC. Amino acid sequence: CASSAGTGKETQYF.

This clone was observed a few times. The chain combines TRBV15 with TRBJ2-1, with unresolved D. This CDR3 region has 12 residues. In germline, CDR1 is LNHNV, CDR2 YYDKDF (reference sequence). V gave up 2 bases and J gave up 13 bases, with 12 bases separating them. CDR3 loop: CATSRLSGDQFF. The CDR3 DNA reads as TGTGCCACCAGCAGACTTAGTGGGGATCAGTTCTTC. Combining the CDR3 with reference TRBV15 and TRBJ2-1 gives the whole variable domain DAMVIQNPRYQVTQFGKPVTLSCSQTLNHNVMYWYQQKSSQAPKLLFHYYDKDFNNEADTPDNFQSRRPNTSFCFLDIRSPGLGDTAMYLCATSRLSGDQFFGPGTRLTVL.

The chain uses TRBV13 and TRBJ2-7; tentative D call: TRBD2 (6 bases). Germline V gives CDR1 PRHDT, CDR2 FYEKMQ (reference sequence). The CDR3 covers 14 residues. Trimming took off 4 bases at V and 4 bases at J, with 14 bases between the two ends. CDR3 residues: CASSSAGTHYEQYF. The CDR3 DNA sequence: TGTGCCAGCAGCTCTGCCGGGACTCATTACGAGCAGTACTTC.

This chain links TRBV29-1 with TRBJ1-4; D uncertain. V was pared by 4 bases and J by 3 bases, with 9 bases between. The germline gives CDR1 SQVTM, CDR2 ANQGSEA. CDR3 length equals 13 residues. CDR3 sequence (DNA): TGCAGCGTTGGAAGAGCGGCTAATGAAAAACTGTTTTTT. The encoded protein is CSVGRAANEKLFF.

This clone has only a few counts. The V call is TRBV7-8, the J call TRBJ2-3, with D unresolved. Trimming left V 1 base short and J 2 bases short, with 13 bases between. The germline CDR1 and CDR2 sequences are SGHVS and FQNEAQ. This CDR3 spans 16 amino acids. The CDR3 loop reads CASSLVSSLYTDTQYF. CDR3 sequence (DNA): TGTGCCAGCAGCTTAGTGAGCTCACTATACACAGATACGCAGTATTTT.

The V call is TRBV5-4, the J call TRBJ2-1; TRBD1 is a possible D gene (7 bases). Germline V gene data show CDR1 as SGHNT and CDR2 as YYREEE (reference sequence). V shed 6 bases and J shed 9 bases, with 16 bases lying between them. The length of the CDR3 is 13 residues. The CDR3 nucleotides read TGTGCCAGCACCCCGGCAGGGGGGCGTGAGCAGTTCTTC. Amino acids: CASTPAGGREQFF.

This clone was counted a few times. The V gene is TRBV14, the J gene TRBJ2-3; 7 bases are a match to TRBD2. The CDR3 totals 15 residues. Germline lookup yields CDR1 SGHDN and CDR2 FVKESK. J lost 8 bases, V lost 1 base, and 9 bases had no gene match. In nucleotides, the CDR3 is TGTGCCAGCAGCCAAGGCGGGGGAACTGCTGGTACGCAGTATTTT. It codes for CASSQGGGTAGTQYF.

The chain has TRBV15 and TRBJ1-4; D gene ambiguous. V lost 0 bases, J lost 3 bases, and 5 bases lay in between. CDR3 size: 14 residues. Germline CDR1 reads LNHNV; CDR2 reads YYDKDF (reference sequence). The CDR3 DNA reads TGTGCCACCAGCAGAGACCAGGCTAATGAAAAACTGTTTTTT. Translation gives CATSRDQANEKLFF.

This clone was detected only a few times. The chain has TRBV7-2 and TRBJ2-1; TRBD2 aligns across 7 bases. Germline CDR1 and CDR2: SGHTA and FQGNSA. J lost 3 bases, V lost 5 bases, and 4 bases had no gene match. The CDR3 runs to 14 residues. The CDR3 DNA reads TGTGCCAGCAGCCCGGGGGGAGGCTACAATGAGCAGTTCTTC. This translates into CASSPGGGYNEQFF.

This clone was picked up a small number of times. The CDR3 spells CASSVLGLGVTGELFF. The CDR3 region has the DNA TGTGCCAGCAGCGTACTAGGACTAGGTGTGACCGGGGAGCTGTTTTTT. The J gene is TRBJ2-2, the V gene TRBV9, with 7 bases matching TRBD2. CDR3 length: 16 residues. V gave up 1 base and J gave up 5 bases; unmatched junction bases: 8. The germline V gene has CDR1 SGDLS and CDR2 YYNGEE.

Only a few counts were recorded for this clone. This chain links TRBV5-1 with TRBJ2-5, with 7 bases matching TRBD1. CDR1 SGHRS and CDR2 YFSETQ come from the germline V gene. The CDR3 runs to 16 residues. The trim removed 9 bases at V and 0 bases at J, leaving 14 bases unmatched. CDR3 in DNA: TGCGCCACCTCTCGTCATGGGGACAGCAACCAAGAGACCCAGTACTTC. Translating it yields CATSRHGDSNQETQYF.

This clone was recorded a few times. The chain links TRBV7-9 to TRBJ2-3; 10 bases map to TRBD2. Looked up from germline, CDR1 is SEHNR and CDR2 is FQNEAQ (reference sequence). The trim removed 8 bases at V and 1 base at J, leaving 6 bases unmatched. This CDR3 has 15 residues. The CDR3, as DNA: TGTGCCAGCGGGAGGACTAGCGGAGGCACAGATACGCAGTATTTT. Residues: CASGRTSGGTDTQYF.

The chain carries TRBV2 and TRBJ1-6; no reliable D call. The CDR3 totals 15 residues. V lost 4 bases to trimming and J lost 8 bases, with 15 bases between them. In germline, CDR1 is SNHLY, CDR2 FYNNEI. The CDR3: CASSVRQVRDSPLHF. CDR3 nucleotides: TGTGCCAGCAGTGTCAGGCAGGTTAGAGATTCACCCCTCCACTTT.

V usage is TRBV6-5 and J usage is TRBJ2-1; 7 nucleotides agree with TRBD1. The length of the CDR3 is 14 residues. After removal of 7 bases from V and 4 bases from J, the junction contained 7 bases not matched to a gene. Germline CDR1 MNHEY, CDR2 SVGAGI. The CDR3 DNA sequence: TGTGCCAGCACGCAAAGGGACAGTTACAATGAGCAGTTCTTC. This translates into CASTQRDSYNEQFF.